A single T cell receptor beta chain is shown here with its context. Seattle patient enrollment occurred during active infection, with longitudinal follow-up thereafter. The data were taken from a study of blood T cell repertoires in COVID-19. The wider study: COVID-19 samples from acute and convalescent phases originated in the United States, Italy and Spain. The analysed material was cDNA or gDNA that came from T cells, B-cell-depleted T cells, or PBMCs.

Per the original methods: Counts of nucleated cells, estimated from reference gene primer amplification, were obtained. Here immunoSEQ multiplex PCR was the method, and the copy in TCRdb shows in-frame clones only, minus some. V and J calls and clone size are given by that table; D and trimming were obtained from the DNA. The table includes more than 200,000 clones, around 86% detected once. Sequenced input: peripheral blood. The sequence was obtained from a woman in her fifties or sixties with COVID-19, enrolled during active disease.

The CDR3 nucleotides read TGTGCCAGCAGCTTAGTAGCGGGGAGCACAGATACGCAGTATTTT. Its translation is CASSLVAGSTDTQYF. The gene calls are TRBV5-8 and TRBJ2-3, with 8 bases lining up with TRBD2. Germline values: CDR1 SGHTS, CDR2 YDEGEE. J lost 0 bases, V lost 2 bases, and 2 bases had no gene match. The CDR3 is 15 residues long.